Presented here are 8 T cell receptor beta chains from one specimen sequenced in a study of technical replicates of blood from several donors. Generated by immunoSEQ multiplex PCR, the TCRdb table keeps only in-frame clones and is missing some. The sample holds about 73,000 clones, 93% seen once. Sequencing input: T cells isolated from PBMCs. The receptors here all came from a human donor in good health.

The chain joins TRBV6-5 to TRBJ1-4; D remains unclear. Trimming left V 6 bases short and J 12 bases short, with 14 bases between. The CDR3 loop spans 12 amino acids. In germline, CDR1 is MNHEY, CDR2 SVGAGI. The CDR3 nucleotides are TGTGCCAGCAGATCCCGGGGAGTAGAACTGTTTTTT. Amino acid sequence: CASRSRGVELFF.

This chain uses TRBV28 with TRBJ1-4; D is unclear. Germline values: CDR1 MDHEN, CDR2 SYDVKM. The V and J ends lost 5 bases and 0 bases respectively, with 10 bases between them. The CDR3 runs 15 residues. CDR3 region: CASSPPYPTNEKLFF. The CDR3, as DNA: TGTGCCAGCAGTCCTCCTTATCCAACTAATGAAAAACTGTTTTTT.

This chain links TRBV2 with TRBJ2-5; 10 nucleotides agree with TRBD1. Looked up from germline, CDR1 is SNHLY and CDR2 is FYNNEI. The CDR3 is 14 amino acids. V trimming: 6 bases; J trimming: 4 bases; junction bases outside the gene matches: 5. Written as DNA, the CDR3 is TGTGCCAGCAGCCCAAGGACAGGGGGAGAGACCCAGTACTTC. This encodes CASSPRTGGETQYF.

This rearrangement joins TRBV4-1 to TRBJ2-3, with 13 bases matching TRBD2. V trimming: 4 bases; J trimming: 4 bases; junction bases outside the gene matches: 5. The CDR3 extends over 16 amino acids. Germline CDR1 and CDR2: MGHRA and YSYEKL. DNA of the CDR3: TGCGCCAGCAGCCTATCGACTAGCGGGAGGTCAGATACGCAGTATTTT. It specifies CASSLSTSGRSDTQYF.

The J gene is TRBJ2-5, the V gene TRBV10-3, with a possible D match to TRBD1 (6 bases). Trimming removed 6 bases at V and 2 bases at J, with 10 bases between. The germline V gene encodes CDR1 ENHRY and CDR2 SYGVKD. The length of the CDR3 is 13 residues. The CDR3 nucleotides read TGTGCCATCAGCCCAGGACAGCAAGAGACCCAGTACTTC. This codes for CAISPGQQETQYF.

This chain links TRBV18 with TRBJ1-2, with 8 positions matching TRBD1. The CDR3 covers 15 residues. Germline CDR1 reads KGHSH; CDR2 reads LQKENI. V was pared by 3 bases and J by 12 bases, with 15 bases of the junction left unmatched. The CDR3 nucleotides read TGTGCCAGCTCACCGGCAGACAGGGGACCACGGTCCCACACCTTC. Protein product: CASSPADRGPRSHTF.

J is TRBJ1-5 and V is TRBV7-9, with a weak D call TRBD1 (5 bases). The CDR3 is 17 residues long. The V gene's germline CDR1 is SEHNR and CDR2 FQNEAQ (reference sequence). The V and J ends lost 7 bases and 1 base respectively, with 20 bases between them. The CDR3 DNA follows: TGTGCCAGCACTCTGTATAATGGTCCAGGGAGCAATCAGCCCCAGCATTTT. Residues: CASTLYNGPGSNQPQHF.

The rearrangement uses TRBV6-9 and TRBJ1-2, with D perhaps TRBD1 (5 bases). Trimming took off 3 bases at V and 2 bases at J, with 13 bases between the two ends. The V gene's germline CDR1 is MNHGY and CDR2 SVAAGI. This CDR3 contains 15 residues. The CDR3 spells CASSYRRQPNYGYTF. The CDR3 DNA reads as TGTGCCAGCAGTTACAGGAGACAGCCCAACTATGGCTACACCTTC.